This T cell receptor beta chain was sequenced during a study of radiation and T cells in renal cell carcinoma. Study observations and caveats: Pretreatment tumor biopsies were lacking, so baseline clonotypes are unknown. Top tumor clonotypes rose in blood 2 weeks post-radiation, then contracted.

TCRdb's table, derived via immunoSEQ multiplex PCR, lists solely in-frame clones and lacks some. Counted here are around 100,000 clones, roughly 84% occurring once; the ten biggest clones make up roughly 7.9%. Described time point: blood 4 weeks post-SBRT, at nephrectomy. The treatment denotes: 15 Gy SBRT to primary tumor, nephrectomy 4 weeks later. The tumor was a clear cell renal cell carcinoma. As for this clone: Its antigen is undetermined.

The clonotype was recovered from a man in his sixties with renal cell carcinoma. The sample in question was blood, obtained from a patient whose treatment included radiotherapy and nephrectomy.

In nucleotides, the CDR3 is TGTGCCAGCAGCCAAGATCTTGACGGGAGGGGGTCCGGGGAGCTGTTTTTT. It encodes CASSQDLDGRGSGELFF. The rearrangement links TRBV14 to TRBJ2-2, with 8 bases lining up with TRBD2. Unmatched junction bases numbered 9, after V lost 0 bases and J lost 6 bases. CDR3 length: 17 residues. Germline assignment: CDR1 SGHDN and CDR2 FVKESK.